The source of this TCR beta chain is a study of blood T cell repertoires in COVID-19 (TCRdb year 2020). Looking at the study overall: The collaborator samples originated in the United States, Italy and Spain and spanned the acute and convalescent phases of COVID-19. A de-identified subject ID, COVID-19 status, age in years and sex were almost always included in the sample metadata. A freely available public database, intended as a resource for researchers studying the immune response to SARS-CoV-2, is where the repertoires were released. Samples came from the ongoing ImmuneRACE study (first 160 participants) plus 1,254 subjects from 6 global collaborators. HLA class I and class II types, where available, came from metadata supplied by the sample provider rather than from assay-based typing. The dataset comprised deeply sampled blood TCRbeta repertoires from subjects exposed to, actively infected with, or recovered from COVID-19. The material from the prospective study consisted of cDNA or gDNA derived from T cells, B-cell-depleted T cells, or PBMCs. What the study reported, not specific to this receptor: How much clinical and demographic metadata was included differed by source and by participant, and the metadata was provided uncurated.

Collaborating institutions collected whole blood in K2EDTA tubes following their own protocols. For TCRbeta analysis, collaborators shipped samples as frozen whole blood, isolated PBMCs, or DNA extracted from either of those sample types. The germline V gene yields SQVTM for CDR1 and ANQGSEA for CDR2. Trimming removed 6 bases from V and 1 base from J, leaving 10 bases between the germline ends. Measured from the cysteine to the phenylalanine, the CDR3 is 12 residues long. The sequence is cut down to CDR3 DNA, 36 bases in frame from base 1. With regard to this clone: Which antigen it targets is not known. No base quality information exists; no much larger clone differs at one position.

TCRbeta CDR3 regions were amplified from genomic DNA using the immunoSEQ Assay, a bias-controlled multiplex PCR. The authors processed their data as follows. The number of nucleated cells in each sample was estimated from the amplification of reference gene primers within the assay. Sequence reads were collapsed and filtered to measure the absolute abundance of every unique TCRbeta CDR3 rearrangement. For each sample, productive Simpson clonality was calculated as the square root of Simpson's diversity index across productive rearrangements. In its TCRdb copy, this immuneACCESS table keeps in-frame sequences only and misses some clones. Where compared with another copy, unresolved V genes explain less than half of these, and the others have no known cause. V, J and clone size are taken as reported in that table, and D and trimming were inferred from the DNA itself. Within this sample are 55,000 to 75,000 clones, with around 90% of them counted one time only. Around 7.7% of the sample goes to the ten largest clones.

The sequence derives from a human donor with active COVID-19. The donor label of this sample is uncertain. Material for sequencing was peripheral blood. The V gene is TRBV29-1 and the J gene is TRBJ2-7; perhaps TRBD1 is the D gene, with 5 bases matching. In nucleotides, the sequence is TGCAGCGTCAGACAGAATTCCTACGAGCAGTACTTC. Its protein product is CSVRQNSYEQYF.